The 24 T cell receptor beta chains in this list originate from one sample, sequenced in a study of blood T cell repertoires in COVID-19. Generated by immunoSEQ multiplex PCR, the TCRdb table keeps only in-frame clones and is missing some. The repertoire holds more than 150,000 clones, with roughly 88% as singletons. The sequenced sample was peripheral blood. The receptors originated from a woman aged 60 to 75 with acute or convalescent COVID-19.

The rearrangement uses TRBV27 and TRBJ1-2; tentatively, D is TRBD1 (6 bases). CDR1 and CDR2 (germline): MNHEY, SMNVEV (reference sequence). This CDR3 spans 12 amino acids. Between the trimmed V and J ends, which lost 6 bases and 7 bases, there was a span of 12 bases. As DNA, the CDR3 is TGTGCCAGCAGCACAGGGTGGGGTGGCTACACCTTC. Its protein product is CASSTGWGGYTF.

The rearrangement links TRBV28 to TRBJ1-5, with D possibly TRBD1 on 5 matching bases. The germline CDR1 and CDR2 sequences are MDHEN and SYDVKM. The CDR3 covers 16 residues. V lost 4 bases, J lost 4 bases, and 17 bases lay in between. The CDR3 DNA reads as TGTGCCAGCAGTTGGCTCCAGGGAGGAGGGAATCAGCCCCAGCATTTT. Translation gives CASSWLQGGGNQPQHF.

V and J are TRBV9 and TRBJ2-3; D is possibly TRBD2 (6 bases). The V end was cut by 2 bases, the J end by 0 bases, with 16 bases between. The germline gives CDR1 SGDLS, CDR2 YYNGEE. The CDR3 totals 17 residues. CDR3 nucleotides: TGTGCCAGCAGCGTGGGTGAGGGGCGGGGCAGCACAGATACGCAGTATTTT. This sequence encodes CASSVGEGRGSTDTQYF. Looking up the rest from reference TRBV9 and TRBJ2-3 gives the full variable domain: DSGVTQTPKHLITATGQRVTLRCSPRSGDLSVYWYQQSLDQGLQFLIQYYNGEERAKGNILERFSAQQFPDLHSELNLSSLELGDSALYFCASSVGEGRGSTDTQYFGPGTRLTVL.

The rearrangement uses TRBV6-2 or TRBV6-3 and TRBJ1-6, with D possibly being TRBD1 (5 bases). The CDR3 runs 19 residues. The V gene's germline CDR1 is MNHEY and CDR2 SVGEGT. Trimming removed 5 bases from V and 6 bases from J, with 26 bases in between. The CDR3 bases are TGTGCCAGCAGTCCCGATACGGGTTTCGACAGATTAGCTAATTCACCCCTCCACTTT. The encoded protein is CASSPDTGFDRLANSPLHF.

Note on this clone: Its ends do not fully match the called genes, so a read error is possible. V and J are TRBV7-7 and TRBJ2-5, with D possibly matching TRBD2 (5 bases). The CDR3 runs to 16 residues. Germline V gives CDR1 SSHAT, CDR2 FNYEAQ (reference sequence). The CDR3 reads CASSLGRLMTQETQYF. Written as DNA, the CDR3 is TGTGCTAGCAGCTTGGGGAGACTCATGACTCAAGAGACCCAGTACTTC. The whole variable domain, remainder taken from reference TRBV7-7 and TRBJ2-5, is GAGVSQSPRYKVTKRGQDVTLRCDPISSHATLYWYQQALGQGPEFLTYFNYEAQPDKSGLPSDRFSAERPEGSISTLTIQRTEQRDSAMYRCASSLGRLMTQETQYFGPGTRLLVL.

This clone was seen just once. The J gene is TRBJ1-3, the V gene TRBV30; D is uncertain. The CDR3 length is 15 residues. Germline CDR1 reads GTSNPN; CDR2 reads SVGIG (reference sequence). The V and J ends lost 2 bases and 4 bases respectively, with 15 bases between them. CDR3 DNA sequence: TGTGCCTGGAGTCCCCACAGCCGGGGAGGAAACACCATATATTTT. It translates to CAWSPHSRGGNTIYF.

The chain links TRBV5-5 to TRBJ1-5; TRBD1 agrees at 7 bases. Germline-derived CDR1 and CDR2 are SGHKS and YYEKEE (reference sequence). V shed 0 bases, J shed 5 bases, and the junction held 2 bases outside the gene matches. This CDR3 contains 14 residues. Here the CDR3 reads CASSLGQGDQPQHF. The CDR3 DNA sequence: TGTGCCAGCAGCTTGGGGCAGGGGGATCAGCCCCAGCATTTT.

The chain links TRBV11-2 to TRBJ1-5; D might be TRBD1 (5 bases). CDR3 length: 15 residues. V gave up 0 bases and J gave up 3 bases, with 9 bases separating them. Germline V gene sequence: CDR1 SGHAT, CDR2 FQNNGV. The CDR3 loop is CASSLEGVANQPQHF. CDR3 DNA: TGTGCCAGCAGCTTAGAAGGGGTCGCCAATCAGCCCCAGCATTTT.

The chain employs TRBV6-5 and TRBJ2-2; tentative D call: TRBD2 (6 bases). Germline V gives CDR1 MNHEY, CDR2 SVGAGI. The CDR3 length is 13 residues. The germline V and J ends were trimmed by 6 bases and 4 bases, with 9 bases remaining between them. For the CDR3, the DNA is TGTGCCAGCAGCTCGGGACTCACCGGGGAGCTGTTTTTT. Translated: CASSSGLTGELFF.

The rearrangement links TRBV7-2 to TRBJ2-5; 8 bases map to TRBD2. The germline gives CDR1 SGHTA, CDR2 FQGNSA. Losses at the gene ends were 4 bases for V and 3 bases for J; bases not matched to a gene: 4. CDR3 size: 14 residues. The CDR3 is CASSSGLGEETQYF. As DNA, the CDR3 is TGTGCCAGCAGCTCGGGACTAGGGGAAGAGACCCAGTACTTC.

V is TRBV5-6 and J is TRBJ1-1; D uncertain. The CDR3 covers 15 residues. V lost 5 bases to trimming and J lost 1 base, with 15 bases between them. In germline, CDR1 is SGHDT, CDR2 YYEEEE. CDR3 region: CASSLGGLGNTEAFF. Here the CDR3 DNA reads TGTGCCAGCAGTCTTGGAGGACTTGGGAACACTGAAGCTTTCTTT. Variable domain in full (rest from reference TRBV5-6 and TRBJ1-1): DAGVTQSPTHLIKTRGQQVTLRCSPKSGHDTVSWYQQALGQGPQFIFQYYEEEERQRGNFPDRFSGHQFPNYSSELNVNALLLGDSALYLCASSLGGLGNTEAFFGQGTRLTVV.

The chain is built from TRBV6-5 and TRBJ1-5, with a weak D call TRBD1 (5 bases). The CDR3 runs 13 residues. Germline-derived CDR1 and CDR2 are MNHEY and SVGAGI. V was pared by 7 bases and J by 7 bases, with 14 bases between. The CDR3 loop reads CASTAGGGQPQHF. In DNA, the CDR3 is TGTGCCAGCACCGCCGGGGGAGGGCAGCCCCAGCATTTT.

The V and J genes are TRBV28 and TRBJ2-1; tentative D call: TRBD2 (5 bases). V was trimmed by 7 bases and J by 4 bases, leaving 17 bases between them. CDR1 and CDR2 (germline): MDHEN, SYDVKM. CDR3 length: 15 amino acids. The CDR3 coding sequence is TGTGCCAGCACACCGGGCTCCCGAGGGTACAATGAGCAGTTCTTC. This codes for CASTPGSRGYNEQFF.

The rearrangement links TRBV7-9 to TRBJ1-5; 7 bases are a match to TRBD1. The CDR3 is made up of 14 amino acids. J lost 7 bases, V lost 2 bases, and 5 bases had no gene match. The germline CDR1 and CDR2 sequences are SEHNR and FQNEAQ (reference sequence). DNA of the CDR3: TGTGCCAGCAGCTTAAAGGGGGCGGGGCAGCCCCAGCATTTT. As protein: CASSLKGAGQPQHF.

The rearrangement joins TRBV5-5 to TRBJ2-7; 9 bases are shared with TRBD1. Germline CDR1 SGHKS, CDR2 YYEKEE (reference sequence). V trimming: 5 bases; J trimming: 4 bases; junction bases outside the gene matches: 13. The CDR3 runs to 16 residues. CDR3 in DNA: TGTGCCAGCAGTCGCGTGTCACAGGGGGCGAGGTACGAGCAGTACTTC. This codes for CASSRVSQGARYEQYF.

The chain joins TRBV5-4 to TRBJ2-1; 14 bases match TRBD2. Germline assignment: CDR1 SGHNT and CDR2 YYREEE (reference sequence). The junction had 4 bases not matched to a gene; V was cut back by 0 bases and J by 8 bases. The CDR3 runs to 16 residues. Here the CDR3 DNA reads TGTGCCAGCAGCTTGGGACTAGCGGGGGGGCATTATGAGCAGTTCTTC. Its translation: CASSLGLAGGHYEQFF.

The chain couples TRBV5-1 to TRBJ1-5; TRBD1 aligns across 10 bases. The germline V gene has CDR1 SGHRS and CDR2 YFSETQ. The CDR3 is 14 residues long. After removal of 0 bases from V and 9 bases from J, the junction contained 3 bases not matched to a gene. CDR3 sequence reads: CASSLGQGAAPQHF. The CDR3 region has the DNA TGCGCCAGCAGCTTGGGACAGGGGGCTGCGCCCCAGCATTTT.

This clone was recorded a few times. The chain joins TRBV4-1 to TRBJ2-7; 9 bases align to TRBD2. V gave up 4 bases and J gave up 3 bases; unmatched junction bases: 7. CDR1 MGHRA and CDR2 YSYEKL come from the germline V gene. The CDR3 is 15 amino acids. This CDR3 is CASSRTPSGDYEQYF. CDR3 DNA: TGCGCCAGCAGCCGAACCCCTAGCGGGGACTACGAGCAGTACTTC.

The chain joins TRBV4-2 to TRBJ2-3; possible D gene TRBD2, 6 bases. CDR1 is LGHNA, CDR2 YNFKEQ, per germline. With 5 bases removed from V and 0 bases from J, the gap between germline ends came to 12 bases. The CDR3 loop spans 15 amino acids. The CDR3 nucleotides read TGTGCCAGCAGCGGAGGGCCCGCTAGCACAGATACGCAGTATTTT. Amino acid sequence: CASSGGPASTDTQYF.

The rearrangement links TRBV9 to TRBJ1-4; 7 bases align to TRBD1. From germline, CDR1 is SGDLS and CDR2 YYNGEE. The CDR3 has 15 amino acids. V trimming: 3 bases; J trimming: 3 bases; junction bases outside the gene matches: 5. The CDR3 protein is CASSASGGPNEKLFF. The CDR3, as DNA: TGTGCCAGCAGCGCCTCAGGGGGGCCTAATGAAAAACTGTTTTTT.

The V and J genes are TRBV4-3 and TRBJ2-7; TRBD1 agrees at 7 bases. Germline CDR1 and CDR2: LGHNA and YSLEER. The CDR3 runs 15 residues. J gave up 0 bases and V 2 bases, and 4 bases lay outside the gene matches. CDR3 amino acids: CASSQRQGSSYEQYF. CDR3 nucleotide sequence: TGCGCCAGCAGCCAACGACAGGGTAGCTCCTACGAGCAGTACTTC.

The J gene is TRBJ2-5, the V gene TRBV18; a weak D match, TRBD1 (5 bases). Germline-derived CDR1 and CDR2 are KGHSH and LQKENI. The V and J ends lost 0 bases and 3 bases respectively, with 14 bases between them. This CDR3 is 16 amino acids long. The CDR3: CASSPPAAGSEETQYF. Here the CDR3 DNA reads TGTGCCAGCTCACCACCGGCGGCAGGGTCGGAAGAGACCCAGTACTTC.

The V and J genes are TRBV19 and TRBJ2-7; 11 bases agree with TRBD1. V dropped 4 bases and J dropped 2; count of bases not matched to a gene: 7. Germline V gene lookup returns CDR1 LNHDA and CDR2 SQIVND (reference sequence). This CDR3 contains 16 residues. This CDR3 is CASSTGTGGIPYEQYF. CDR3 nucleotides: TGTGCCAGTAGTACAGGGACAGGGGGGATACCCTACGAGCAGTACTTC.

V and J are TRBV5-6 and TRBJ1-1, with a possible D match to TRBD1 (6 bases). The V and J ends lost 1 base and 1 base respectively, with 11 bases between them. The CDR3 has 15 residues. Per germline, CDR1 SGHDT and CDR2 YYEEEE. CDR3 sequence (DNA): TGTGCCAGCAGCTTGAGGGGGGGCCAGAACACTGAAGCTTTCTTT. Protein product: CASSLRGGQNTEAFF.